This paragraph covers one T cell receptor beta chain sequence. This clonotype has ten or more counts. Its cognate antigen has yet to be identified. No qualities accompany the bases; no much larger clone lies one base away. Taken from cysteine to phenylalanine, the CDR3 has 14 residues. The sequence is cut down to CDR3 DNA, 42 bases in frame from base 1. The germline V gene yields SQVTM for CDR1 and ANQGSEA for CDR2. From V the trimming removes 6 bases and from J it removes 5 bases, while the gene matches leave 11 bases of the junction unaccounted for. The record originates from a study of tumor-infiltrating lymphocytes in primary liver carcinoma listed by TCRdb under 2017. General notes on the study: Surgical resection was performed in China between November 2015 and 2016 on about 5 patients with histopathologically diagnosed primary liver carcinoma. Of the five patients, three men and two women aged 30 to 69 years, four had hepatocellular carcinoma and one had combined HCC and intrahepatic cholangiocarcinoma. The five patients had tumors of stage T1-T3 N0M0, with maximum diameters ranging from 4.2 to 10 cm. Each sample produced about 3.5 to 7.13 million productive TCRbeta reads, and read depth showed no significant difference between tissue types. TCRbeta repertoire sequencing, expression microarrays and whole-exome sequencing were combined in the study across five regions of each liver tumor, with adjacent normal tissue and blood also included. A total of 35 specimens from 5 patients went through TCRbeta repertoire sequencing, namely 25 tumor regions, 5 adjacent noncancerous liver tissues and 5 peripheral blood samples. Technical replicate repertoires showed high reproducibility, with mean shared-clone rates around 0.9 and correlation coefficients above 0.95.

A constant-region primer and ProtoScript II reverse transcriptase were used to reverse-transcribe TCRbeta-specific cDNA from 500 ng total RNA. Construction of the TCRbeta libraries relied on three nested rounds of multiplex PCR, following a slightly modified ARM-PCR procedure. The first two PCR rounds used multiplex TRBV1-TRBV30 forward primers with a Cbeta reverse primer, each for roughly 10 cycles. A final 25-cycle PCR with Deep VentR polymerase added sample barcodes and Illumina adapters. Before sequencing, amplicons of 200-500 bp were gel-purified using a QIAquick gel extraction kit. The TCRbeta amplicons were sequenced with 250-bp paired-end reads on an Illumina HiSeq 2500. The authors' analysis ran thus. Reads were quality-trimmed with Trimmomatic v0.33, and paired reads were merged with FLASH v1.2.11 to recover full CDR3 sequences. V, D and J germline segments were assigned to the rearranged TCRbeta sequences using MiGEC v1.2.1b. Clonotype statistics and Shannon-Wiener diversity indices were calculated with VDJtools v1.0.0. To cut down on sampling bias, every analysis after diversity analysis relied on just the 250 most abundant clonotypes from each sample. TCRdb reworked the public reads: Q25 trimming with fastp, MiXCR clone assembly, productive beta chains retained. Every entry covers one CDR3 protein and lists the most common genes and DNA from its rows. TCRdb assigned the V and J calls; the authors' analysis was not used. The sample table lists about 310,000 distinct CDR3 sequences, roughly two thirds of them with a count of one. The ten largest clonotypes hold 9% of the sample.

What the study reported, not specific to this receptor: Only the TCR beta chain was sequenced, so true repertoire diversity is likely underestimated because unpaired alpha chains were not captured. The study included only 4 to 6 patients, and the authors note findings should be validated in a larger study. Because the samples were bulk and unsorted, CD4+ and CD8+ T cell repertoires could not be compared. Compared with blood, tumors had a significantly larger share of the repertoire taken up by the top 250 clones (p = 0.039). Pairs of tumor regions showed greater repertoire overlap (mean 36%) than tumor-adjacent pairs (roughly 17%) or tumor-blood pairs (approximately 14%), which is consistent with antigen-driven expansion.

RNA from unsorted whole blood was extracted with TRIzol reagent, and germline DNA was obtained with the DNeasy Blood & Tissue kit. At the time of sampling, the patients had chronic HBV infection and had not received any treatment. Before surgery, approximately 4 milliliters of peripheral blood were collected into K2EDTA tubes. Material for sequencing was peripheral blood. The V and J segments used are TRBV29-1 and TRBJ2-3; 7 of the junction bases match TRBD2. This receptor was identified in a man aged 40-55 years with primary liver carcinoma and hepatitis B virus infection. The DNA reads TGCAGCGTCTCACCGGGACTAAGGGTAGATACGCAGTATTTT. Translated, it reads CSVSPGLRVDTQYF.